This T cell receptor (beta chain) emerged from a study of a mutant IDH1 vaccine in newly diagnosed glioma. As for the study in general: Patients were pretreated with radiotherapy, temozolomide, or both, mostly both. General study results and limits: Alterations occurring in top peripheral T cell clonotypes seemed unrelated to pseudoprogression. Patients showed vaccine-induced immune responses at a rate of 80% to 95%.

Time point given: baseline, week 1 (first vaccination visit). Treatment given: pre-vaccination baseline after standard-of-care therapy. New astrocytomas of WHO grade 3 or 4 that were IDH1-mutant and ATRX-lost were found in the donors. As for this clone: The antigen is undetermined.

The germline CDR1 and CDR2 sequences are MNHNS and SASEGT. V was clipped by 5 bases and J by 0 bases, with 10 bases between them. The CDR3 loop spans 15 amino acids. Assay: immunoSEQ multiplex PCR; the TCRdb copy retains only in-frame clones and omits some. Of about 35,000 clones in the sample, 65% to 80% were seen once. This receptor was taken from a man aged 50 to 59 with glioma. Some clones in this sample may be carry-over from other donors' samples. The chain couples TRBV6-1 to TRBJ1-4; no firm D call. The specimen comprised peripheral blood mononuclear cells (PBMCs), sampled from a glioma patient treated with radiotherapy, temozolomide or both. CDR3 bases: TGTGCCAGCAGTCCGATGGTTGCAACTAATGAAAAACTGTTTTTT. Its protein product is CASSPMVATNEKLFF.